This is a list of T cell receptor beta chains from one sample in a study of cytomegalovirus exposure and HLA in healthy donors. The data were produced by immunoSEQ multiplex PCR, yet TCRdb's version contains in-frame clones alone and is incomplete. There are approximately 95,000 clones in the sample; 81% occur only once, and approximately 3.9% lies in the top ten. The sequenced sample was PBMCs. All receptors derive from a woman in her 70s in good health and CMV-seropositive. CDR3s include the opening cysteine and the closing phenylalanine or tryptophan. D genes are given only for firm matches. Some rows have no size entry. The others give once, few or many, or a class for an expanded clone.

J,V,size,D,DNA,CDR3
TRBJ1-1,TRBV6-5,.,.,TGTGCCAGCAGTTGGGCCGCGAACACTGAAGCTTTCTTT,CASSWAANTEAFF
TRBJ2-2,TRBV9,.,TRBD1,TGTGCCAGCAGCGGCCGGACAGGGAACACCGGGGAGCTGTTTTTT,CASSGRTGNTGELFF
TRBJ2-1,TRBV5-1,.,TRBD1,TGCGCCTGCCGACAGGGACACTCCTACAATGAGCAGTTCTTC,CACRQGHSYNEQFF
TRBJ1-3,TRBV6-6,.,TRBD1,TGTGCCAGCAGTTCACAGGGGTTGGGAAACACCATATATTTT,CASSSQGLGNTIYF
TRBJ2-7,TRBV30,.,.,TGTGCCTGGAGTTCTCAGGGAAAGGACGAGCAGTACTTC,CAWSSQGKDEQYF
TRBJ2-2,TRBV6-1,once,.,TGTGCCAGCAGGGAGGACGGGGAGCTGTTTTTT,CASREDGELFF
TRBJ2-7,TRBV10-3,.,.,TGTGCCATCAGTGATTCCCCGGCAGGGGCCTACGAGCAGTACTTC,CAISDSPAGAYEQYF
TRBJ2-2,TRBV30,.,.,TGTGCCTGGATTTGGCGGGGGCTCAACACCGGGGAGCTGTTTTTT,CAWIWRGLNTGELFF
TRBJ2-1,TRBV28,.,TRBD2,TGTGCCAGCAGTCCCTTGACTAGCGGGAGAAACAATGAGCAGTTCTTC,CASSPLTSGRNNEQFF
TRBJ2-1,TRBV5-1,.,TRBD2,TGCGCCAGCAGCTACGGACTACTAGCGGGAGGAGGTGGGGAGTTCTTC,CASSYGLLAGGGGEFF
TRBJ1-1,TRBV28,.,TRBD1,TGTGCCAGCAGTGCGACACAGGGGGCAACTGAAGCTTTCTTT,CASSATQGATEAFF
TRBJ1-2,TRBV5-1,.,TRBD1,TGCGCCAGCAGCCAGCCTGCTGGACAGGGGGCGCGTGGCTACACCTTC,CASSQPAGQGARGYTF
TRBJ2-7,TRBV5-1,.,TRBD2,TGCGCCAGCAGCTTGTCTAGCGGCTCCTACGAGCAGTACTTC,CASSLSSGSYEQYF
TRBJ2-2,TRBV7-9,.,.,TGTGCCAGCAGCTTCGGTCCATACACCGGGGAGCTGTTTTTT,CASSFGPYTGELFF
TRBJ2-7,TRBV7-2,.,.,TGTGCCAGCAGCTTAGCGCTTGGGAGCTCCTACGAGCAGTACTTC,CASSLALGSSYEQYF
TRBJ1-4,TRBV25-1,.,TRBD1,TGTGCCACCCAATTGACAGGGGGCTTCTCTAATGAAAAACTGTTTTTT,CATQLTGGFSNEKLFF
TRBJ2-7,TRBV19,once,TRBD1,TGTGCCAGTAGCCCTCGACAGGGCCACGAGCAGTACTTC,CASSPRQGHEQYF
TRBJ2-7,TRBV7-2,.,.,TGTGCCAGCAGCCAACCCGGGGGCTACGAGCAGTACTTC,CASSQPGGYEQYF
TRBJ2-1,TRBV18,.,TRBD2,TGTGCCAGCTCAACCCCCTGGCGGGAGATCTTCAATGAGCAGTTCTTC,CASSTPWREIFNEQFF
TRBJ2-6,TRBV18,.,.,TGTGCCAGCTCACCTTCTACCGGGGCCAACGTCCTGACTTTC,CASSPSTGANVLTF
TRBJ2-3,TRBV6-1,.,.,TGTGCCAGCAGTGAAAGGGGCACTACCACAGATACGCAGTATTTT,CASSERGTTTDTQYF
TRBJ1-5,TRBV18,many,TRBD1,TGTGCCAGCTCACCTCGGACAGGGAGCGATCAGCCCCAGCATTTT,CASSPRTGSDQPQHF
TRBJ1-5,TRBV7-2,few,TRBD1,TGTGCCAGCAGCCTGGACAGGGGTCAGCCCCAGCATTTT,CASSLDRGQPQHF
TRBJ2-5,TRBV7-9,.,.,TGTGCCAGCAGCTCCCTTAGCCTACAAGAGACCCAGTACTTC,CASSSLSLQETQYF
TRBJ2-1,TRBV7-9,.,TRBD2,TGTGCCAGCAGCTTAGCTGGGGGACTAGCGGGAGTTGGGCAGTTCTTC,CASSLAGGLAGVGQFF
TRBJ2-5,TRBV2,.,TRBD2,TGTGCCAGCAGGGGGAGGGGAGAGACCCAGTACTTC,CASRGRGETQYF
TRBJ2-3,TRBV11-2,once,TRBD2,TGTGCCAGCAGCTTAGGTCTCGCGGGAGGGGGGGGAGATACGCAGTATTTT,CASSLGLAGGGGDTQYF
TRBJ2-5,TRBV29-1,.,TRBD2,TGCAGCTCGAGCCTAGCGGGCCAAGAGACCCAGTACTTC,CSSSLAGQETQYF
TRBJ2-7,TRBV7-9,once,.,TGTGCCAGCAGCTTACTCTCAAAGCCCTACGAGCAGTACTTC,CASSLLSKPYEQYF
TRBJ2-7,TRBV10-2,.,TRBD1,TGCGCCAGCAGTGAGGGTGGGACAGGGAGCGAGCAGTACTTC,CASSEGGTGSEQYF
TRBJ1-1,TRBV30,.,TRBD1,TGTGCCTGGAGTGCAAGACAGGGACACACTGAAGCTTTCTTT,CAWSARQGHTEAFF
TRBJ2-7,TRBV27,.,TRBD1,TGTGCCAGCAGTCCGGACAGGGGATCGGACGAGCAGTACTTC,CASSPDRGSDEQYF
TRBJ2-3,TRBV12-5,.,.,TGTGCTAGTGGTGACCCGAAGGAGGTCACAGATACGCAGTATTTT,CASGDPKEVTDTQYF
TRBJ1-2,TRBV14,.,.,TGTGCCAGCAGCCCAGCGGGAGGAAGGAACTATGGCTACACCTTC,CASSPAGGRNYGYTF
TRBJ2-7,TRBV7-3,.,TRBD1,TGTGCCAGCAGCACCGATACCGGGACAGGGGGCCCACTCTTTTCTAAGCAGTACTTC,CASSTDTGTGGPLFSKQYF
TRBJ1-1,TRBV19,.,TRBD1,TGTGCCAGTAGTATACGGGGGACAGGGAAACCCACTGAAGCTTTCTTT,CASSIRGTGKPTEAFF
TRBJ2-5,TRBV7-2,.,.,TGTGCCAGCAGGGGGGACCCCCAGGGGGAGACCCAGTACTTC,CASRGDPQGETQYF
TRBJ1-4,TRBV7-2,.,.,TGTGCCAGCAGCTTAGGAGGGATGGGTGAAAAACTGTTTTTT,CASSLGGMGEKLFF
TRBJ1-4,TRBV6-5,.,.,TGTGCCAGCAGTTACCTAGGTGAAAAACTGTTTTTT,CASSYLGEKLFF
TRBJ2-2,TRBV13,few,.,TGTGCCAGCAGCCGAGAGGGGGGGACCTACACCGGGGAGCTGTTTTTT,CASSREGGTYTGELFF
TRBJ2-5,TRBV7-9,.,TRBD2,TGTGCCAGCAGCTTAATCAGTAGCGGGAAGGAGACCCAGTACTTC,CASSLISSGKETQYF
TRBJ2-7,TRBV30,.,.,TGTGCCTGGAATCCTAGCGCTAAAAGTTACGAGCAGTACTTC,CAWNPSAKSYEQYF
TRBJ2-7,TRBV4-2,.,.,TGTGCCAGCAGCCAAGAGAGGGCAGAAGGGCAGTACTTC,CASSQERAEGQYF
TRBJ1-5,TRBV30,.,.,TGTGCCTGGAGTCTGCTAGGGGATCAGCCCCAGCATTTT,CAWSLLGDQPQHF
TRBJ2-1,TRBV30,.,TRBD2,TGTGCCTGGAGTGGACTAGCGGGAGTTGGCAATGAGCAGTTCTTC,CAWSGLAGVGNEQFF
TRBJ1-1,TRBV18,.,.,TGTGCCAGCTCACCACCGAACGGAGGCAGAACTGAAGCTTTCTTT,CASSPPNGGRTEAFF
TRBJ2-7,TRBV4-2,.,.,TGTGCCAGCAGCCAAGGACCGGGAACCTACGAGCGGTACTTC,CASSQGPGTYERYF
TRBJ1-2,TRBV28,once,.,TGTGCCAGCAGTTTGAACAGTGGGTATGGCTACACCTTC,CASSLNSGYGYTF
TRBJ2-7,TRBV28,.,TRBD1,TGTGCCAGCAGTCCGAAAGGGGCAGGGGGCGAGCAGTACTTC,CASSPKGAGGEQYF
TRBJ1-1,TRBV5-1,.,.,TGCGCCAGCAGCTTGACAGGGAACACTGAAGCTTTCTTT,CASSLTGNTEAFF
TRBJ2-3,TRBV30,.,TRBD2,TGTGCCTGGAGTGCCACCCGAACTAGCGGGAGGGCCTCAGATACGCAGTATTTT,CAWSATRTSGRASDTQYF
TRBJ2-1,TRBV10-3,.,TRBD1,TGTGCCATCAGTGAAGTGGGGACAGGGGGAAGTGAGCAGTTCTTC,CAISEVGTGGSEQFF
TRBJ2-3,TRBV13,.,TRBD2,TGTGCCAGCAGACCTCATAGCGGGAGGGCGTGGGATACGCAGTATTTT,CASRPHSGRAWDTQYF
TRBJ1-3,TRBV21-1,.,.,TGTGCCAGCAGCCCTCGCCAGACAGGAATCTCTGGAAACACCATATATTTT,CASSPRQTGISGNTIYF
TRBJ2-1,TRBV5-4,.,.,TGTGCCAGCAGCTTGGCCGGGTCCAGCTCCTACAATGAGCAGTTCTTC,CASSLAGSSSYNEQFF
TRBJ2-3,TRBV10-3,.,.,TGTGCCATTCGCCCCTCAGGGACAGATACGCAGTATTTT,CAIRPSGTDTQYF
TRBJ2-3,TRBV4-2,.,TRBD2,TGTGCCAGCAGCCAAGGGCGGGAGGTGAGCACAGATACGCAGTATTTT,CASSQGREVSTDTQYF